The 5 T cell receptor beta chains presented below share a single source sample, sequenced in a study of blood T cell repertoires in COVID-19. Sequencing was performed with immunoSEQ multiplex PCR; in TCRdb, only in-frame clones are kept and a portion is missing. Of some 450,000 clones listed, approximately 90% were seen once; the top ten hold roughly 0.76%. The sequencing sample was made of peripheral blood. These receptors all stem from a man aged 18 to 29 with COVID-19, enrolled during active disease.

Only one count was recorded for this clone. This chain joins TRBV5-1 and TRBJ2-1, with a possible D match to TRBD1 (6 bases). The V gene's germline CDR1 is SGHRS and CDR2 YFSETQ. The V gene lost 4 bases and the J gene lost 10 bases, with 9 bases spanning the gap. This CDR3 is 11 amino acids long. CDR3 nucleotides: TGCGCCAGCAGCGTTACAGGGGAGCAGTTCTTC. This gives the protein CASSVTGEQFF.

V and J are TRBV13 and TRBJ2-3; weak D call: TRBD1 (5 bases). This CDR3 region has 15 residues. Germline assignment: CDR1 PRHDT and CDR2 FYEKMQ (reference sequence). V was shortened by 5 bases and J by 4 bases, with 16 bases between the two germline ends. Here the CDR3 DNA reads TGTGCCAGCAGCGCTTCGCCCTCCAGGGCAGATACGCAGTATTTT. Amino acid sequence: CASSASPSRADTQYF.

The chain has TRBV18 and TRBJ2-7, with TRBD1 as a possible D gene (6 bases). The CDR3 runs to 17 residues. Germline V gene sequence: CDR1 KGHSH, CDR2 LQKENI. V lost 2 bases and J lost 3, with 20 bases in between. The CDR3 DNA sequence: TGTGCCAGCTCACCATCCATACCACAGGGATCTGGCTACGAGCAGTACTTC. Residues: CASSPSIPQGSGYEQYF.

The rearrangement links TRBV19 to TRBJ2-7; possible D gene TRBD1, 6 bases. V was trimmed by 3 bases and J by 5 bases, leaving 17 bases between them. Germline V gene sequence: CDR1 LNHDA, CDR2 SQIVND (reference sequence). The CDR3 has 15 amino acids. CDR3 DNA sequence: TGTGCCAGTAGTATGATGGACAGTGGGGGCCACGAGCAGTACTTC. Protein sequence: CASSMMDSGGHEQYF.

The chain joins TRBV11-3 to TRBJ2-1; D uncertain. V lost 5 bases to trimming and J lost 0 bases, with 20 bases between them. CDR3 length: 18 residues. The germline gives CDR1 SGHNT, CDR2 YENEEA. The DNA for the CDR3 is TGTGCCAGCAGCCCACCAGGCGAGAATCCAAGCTCCTACAATGAGCAGTTCTTC. Protein: CASSPPGENPSSYNEQFF.